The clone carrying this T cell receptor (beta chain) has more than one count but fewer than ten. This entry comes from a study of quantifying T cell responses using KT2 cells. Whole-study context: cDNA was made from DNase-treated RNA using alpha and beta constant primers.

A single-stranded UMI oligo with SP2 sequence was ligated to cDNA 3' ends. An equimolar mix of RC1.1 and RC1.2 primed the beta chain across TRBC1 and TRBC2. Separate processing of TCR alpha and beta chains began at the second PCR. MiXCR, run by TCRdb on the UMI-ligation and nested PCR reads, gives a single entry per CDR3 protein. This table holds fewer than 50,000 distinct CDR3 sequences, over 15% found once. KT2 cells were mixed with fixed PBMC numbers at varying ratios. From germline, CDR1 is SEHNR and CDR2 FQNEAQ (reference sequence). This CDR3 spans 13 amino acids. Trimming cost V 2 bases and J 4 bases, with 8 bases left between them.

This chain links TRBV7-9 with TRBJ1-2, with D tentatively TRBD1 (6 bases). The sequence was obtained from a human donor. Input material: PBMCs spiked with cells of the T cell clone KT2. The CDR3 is CASSLRGTYGYTF. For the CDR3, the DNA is TGTGCCAGCAGCTTAAGGGGGACCTATGGCTACACCTTC.